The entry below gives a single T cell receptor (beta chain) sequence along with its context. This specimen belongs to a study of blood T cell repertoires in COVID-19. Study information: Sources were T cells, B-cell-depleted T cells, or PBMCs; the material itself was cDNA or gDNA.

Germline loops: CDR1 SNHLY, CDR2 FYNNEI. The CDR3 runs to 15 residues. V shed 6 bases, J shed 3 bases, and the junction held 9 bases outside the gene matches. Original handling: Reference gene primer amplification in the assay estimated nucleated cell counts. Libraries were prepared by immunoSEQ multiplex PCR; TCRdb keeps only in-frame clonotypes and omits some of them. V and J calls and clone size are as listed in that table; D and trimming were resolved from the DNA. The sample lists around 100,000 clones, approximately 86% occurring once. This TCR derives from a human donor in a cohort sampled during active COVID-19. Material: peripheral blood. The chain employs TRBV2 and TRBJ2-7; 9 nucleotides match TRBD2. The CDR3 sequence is CASSQVSGSIYEQYF. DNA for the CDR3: TGTGCCAGCAGCCAGGTTAGCGGGAGTATCTACGAGCAGTACTTC.